A selection of T cell receptor beta chains follows, all from one sample in a study of OX40 agonist ivuxolimab in advanced cancers. Data came from immunoSEQ multiplex PCR; TCRdb stores just in-frame clones and leaves some out. The sample yields approximately 90,000 clones, roughly 87% seen once. This specimen consisted of CD4+ or CD8+ T cells sorted from blood, obtained in a trial of the OX40 agonist ivuxolimab. The receptors originated from an adult with an advanced solid tumor such as melanoma, head and neck, liver or kidney cancer. CDR3s include the opening cysteine and the closing phenylalanine or tryptophan. The order of the fields is J gene, D gene, V gene, clone size, CDR3 DNA, CDR3 protein. The D gene is left open where the match is weak. Only part of the rows carry a size: once, few, many, or a class if the clone is expanded.

TRBJ1-3 | . | TRBV4-3 | . | TGCGCCAGCAGCCAAGTAACAGCAAGAAACACCATATATTTT | CASSQVTARNTIYF
TRBJ1-2 | . | TRBV30 | . | TGTGCCTGGAGGTCCGGGGGGCGCGACTATGGCTACACCTTC | CAWRSGGRDYGYTF
TRBJ1-1 | . | TRBV5-4 | . | TGTGCCAGCAGCTTGGATGCAGAGACCAACACTGAAGCTTTCTTT | CASSLDAETNTEAFF
TRBJ2-2 | . | TRBV5-1 | once | TGCGCCAGCAGCTTTAGCCAGGCGAACACCGGGGAGCTGTTTTTT | CASSFSQANTGELFF
TRBJ1-3 | TRBD1 | TRBV5-5 | . | TGTGCCAGCAGCCCAGGACAGGCCGCGGGAAGGACCATATATTTT | CASSPGQAAGRTIYF
TRBJ1-3 | . | TRBV7-9 | . | TGTGCCAGCAGCAGCTTAAAAGGAACTGGAAACACCATATATTTT | CASSSLKGTGNTIYF
TRBJ1-5 | . | TRBV30 | . | TGTGCCTGGGACGGAAATAATCAGCCCCAGCATTTT | CAWDGNNQPQHF
TRBJ2-7 | TRBD2 | TRBV5-1 | once | TGCGCCAGCAGTCCACCGGGGGGGCCAACCTACGAGCAGTACTTC | CASSPPGGPTYEQYF
TRBJ2-2 | . | TRBV5-1 | . | TGCGCCAGCAGCTCCGACAGGGAGGTAATGGCCGGGGAGCTGTTTTTT | CASSSDREVMAGELFF
TRBJ2-3 | TRBD1 | TRBV5-4 | . | TGTGCCAGCAGGGCCGGGACAGGGAGAACAGATACGCAGTATTTT | CASRAGTGRTDTQYF
TRBJ1-1 | . | TRBV18 | . | TGTGCCAGCTCACCTTGGTCGGAGAACACTGAAGCTTTCTTT | CASSPWSENTEAFF
TRBJ2-7 | TRBD2 | TRBV27 | . | TGTGCCAGCAGTCCGAAACTGGCTAGCGGTCCCTACGAGCAGTACTTC | CASSPKLASGPYEQYF
TRBJ1-1 | . | TRBV5-1 | . | TGCGCCAGCAGCACGGACGTGAACACTGAAGCTTTCTTT | CASSTDVNTEAFF
TRBJ1-2 | . | TRBV19 | few | TGTGCCAGTAGTACTGTGGCTGACCCGTCGGGTGGCTACACCTTC | CASSTVADPSGGYTF
TRBJ2-1 | . | TRBV4-3 | . | TGCGCCAGCAGCCAAGAACGGTGGGGGGCATACAATGAGCAGTTCTTC | CASSQERWGAYNEQFF
TRBJ2-6 | . | TRBV18 | . | TGTGCCAGCTCACCAGGGGGGAGAGGGGCCAACGTCCTGACTTTC | CASSPGGRGANVLTF
TRBJ1-1 | . | TRBV5-1 | few | TGCGCCAGCAGCCCCTCGAGGGAACTGGGCACTGAAGCTTTCTTT | CASSPSRELGTEAFF
TRBJ2-3 | . | TRBV7-3 | . | TGTGCCAGCAGCAATCCTAGCACAGATACGCAGTATTTT | CASSNPSTDTQYF
TRBJ1-1 | . | TRBV19 | . | TGTGCCAGTAGTATGAGACAGAACACTGAAGCTTTCTTT | CASSMRQNTEAFF
TRBJ1-6 | . | TRBV7-2 | . | TGTGCCAGCAGCTTAGACGGCTATAATTCACCCCTCCACTTT | CASSLDGYNSPLHF
TRBJ2-3 | TRBD2 | TRBV5-1 | . | TGCGCCAGCAGCTTGAGGGGTAGCGGGGGCCTTAGCACAGATACGCAGTATTTT | CASSLRGSGGLSTDTQYF
TRBJ1-2 | . | TRBV7-9 | . | TGTGCCAGCAGCCCTGGACGGGACTATGGCTACACCTTC | CASSPGRDYGYTF
TRBJ1-3 | . | TRBV2 | . | TGTGCCAGCAGTCACAATCAGGGTTTTGGAAACACCATATATTTT | CASSHNQGFGNTIYF
TRBJ2-7 | TRBD2 | TRBV14 | . | TGTGCCAGCAGCCAAGGTGCGGGAGCGCGCGAGCAGTACTTC | CASSQGAGAREQYF
TRBJ2-5 | . | TRBV9 | once | TGTGCCAGCAGCGTAGCAGGGGATGGGGCCCAAGAGACCCAGTACTTC | CASSVAGDGAQETQYF
TRBJ1-5 | . | TRBV6-6 | . | TGTGCCAGCAGCCCTCGACCCTTTCAGCCCCAGCATTTT | CASSPRPFQPQHF
TRBJ2-5 | TRBD1 | TRBV19 | once | TGTGCCAGTAGTACTCGACGGGACAGGGGGCTCGAGACCCAGTACTTC | CASSTRRDRGLETQYF
TRBJ2-2 | . | TRBV4-1 | . | TGCGCCAGCAGCCAAGAAACGGGGACGAACACCGGGGAGCTGTTTTTT | CASSQETGTNTGELFF
TRBJ1-2 | . | TRBV6-5 | . | TGTGCCAGCAGCCTCGACAGGTTCTCTGGCTACACCTTC | CASSLDRFSGYTF
TRBJ1-1 | . | TRBV4-3 | . | TGCGCCAGCGGAAACCGGGACACCGAAAACACTGAAGCTTTCTTT | CASGNRDTENTEAFF
TRBJ1-1 | . | TRBV18 | . | TGTGCCAGCTCCCCCGGGGGAGAGAACACTGAAGCTTTCTTT | CASSPGGENTEAFF
TRBJ2-7 | . | TRBV28 | . | TGTGCCAGCAGCCCCGGACAAACCTACGAGCAGTACTTC | CASSPGQTYEQYF
TRBJ2-5 | . | TRBV11-3 | . | TGTGCCAGCAGCTTAGGGGCAGGGACCCAAGAGACCCAGTACTTC | CASSLGAGTQETQYF
TRBJ1-1 | . | TRBV7-2 | once | TGTGCCAGCAGCATGAGAGGGGGACGAGGCACTGAAGCTTTCTTT | CASSMRGGRGTEAFF
TRBJ1-3 | . | TRBV6-5 | . | TGTGCCAGCAGTCTTGGACTGCCTGGAAACACCATATATTTT | CASSLGLPGNTIYF
TRBJ1-4 | TRBD1 | TRBV19 | once | TGTGCCAGTAGTACCCCAGGGGGCGATGAAAAACTGTTTTTT | CASSTPGGDEKLFF
TRBJ2-5 | TRBD2 | TRBV9 | . | TGTGCCAGCAGCGTAGCGGGGACTAGCGGAGAGACCCAGTACTTC | CASSVAGTSGETQYF
TRBJ2-1 | . | TRBV7-2 | . | TGTGCCAGCAGCTTAAACGTCTATGAGCAGTTCTTC | CASSLNVYEQFF
TRBJ1-5 | . | TRBV7-2 | . | TGTGCCAGCAGCTTAGATTTGAGCAATCAGCCCCAGCATTTT | CASSLDLSNQPQHF
TRBJ1-5 | TRBD1 | TRBV7-2 | few | TGTGCCAGCAGCTCCACAGGGGGAATCAATCAGCCCCAGCATTTT | CASSSTGGINQPQHF
TRBJ2-1 | TRBD2 | TRBV4-1 | few | TGCGCCAGCAGCCAAGATCCGACTAGCGGGAGGATCCGGATCGGCAATGAGCAGTTCTTC | CASSQDPTSGRIRIGNEQFF
TRBJ1-2 | . | TRBV2 | . | TGTGCCAGCAGTGAACAGGGTTCAGGTGGCTACACCTTC | CASSEQGSGGYTF
TRBJ2-1 | TRBD2 | TRBV7-2 | . | TGTGCCAGCAGTTTTAAACTAGCGGGGGGAGATTATTCCTACAATGAGCAGTTCTTC | CASSFKLAGGDYSYNEQFF
TRBJ2-3 | TRBD2 | TRBV19 | . | TGTGCCAGTAGTTCGAGCGGGAGATCTTCAGATACGCAGTATTTT | CASSSSGRSSDTQYF
TRBJ2-1 | . | TRBV7-2 | . | TGTGCCAGCAGCTTCCCGGGGGTAAAGCAGTTCTTC | CASSFPGVKQFF
TRBJ1-5 | . | TRBV7-8 | . | TGTGCCAGCAGCTCAGGGAGTAGCAATCAGCCCCAGCATTTT | CASSSGSSNQPQHF
TRBJ1-2 | . | TRBV4-2 | . | TGTGCCAGCAGCCAAGACCAGGGGTCGGAAGGCTACACCTTC | CASSQDQGSEGYTF
TRBJ1-6 | TRBD1 | TRBV5-1 | . | TGCGCCAGCAGCTTAGAACAGGGGGCGTCTAATTCACCCCTCCACTTT | CASSLEQGASNSPLHF
TRBJ2-6 | . | TRBV7-8 | . | TGTGCCAGCAGCTCCGAGCGGACAGTGTTCTCTGGGGCCAACGTCCTGACTTTC | CASSSERTVFSGANVLTF
TRBJ1-4 | . | TRBV19 | . | TGTGCCAGTAGTGTGACAGCCACTAATGAAAAACTGTTTTTT | CASSVTATNEKLFF
TRBJ2-7 | . | TRBV6-5 | . | TGTGCCAGCAGATTCCTCCTAGCGAACTCCTACGAGCAGTACTTC | CASRFLLANSYEQYF
TRBJ1-5 | TRBD1 | TRBV28 | . | TGTGCCAGCAGTTTGGGACAGGGGCCCCGCCGGCCCCAGCATTTT | CASSLGQGPRRPQHF
TRBJ1-5 | TRBD1 | TRBV19 | . | TGTGCCAGTAGTACCGGACAGGCCCTTAGCAATCAGCCCCAGCATTTT | CASSTGQALSNQPQHF
TRBJ1-2 | . | TRBV28 | . | TGTGCCAGCAGTTCACCTCAGAGGGGGATCTATGGCTACACCTTC | CASSSPQRGIYGYTF
TRBJ2-7 | . | TRBV5-1 | once | TGCGCCAGCAGCCCAACGGACAGCAAAGATTACGAGCAGTACTTC | CASSPTDSKDYEQYF
TRBJ2-5 | . | TRBV5-1 | . | TGCGCCAGCAGGGGGGAACCGGTCCAAGAGACCCAGTACTTC | CASRGEPVQETQYF
TRBJ1-6 | TRBD1 | TRBV2 | . | TGTGCCAGCAGTGTACAGGGGACTCAAAATTCACCCCTCCACTTT | CASSVQGTQNSPLHF